This entry lists 17 T cell receptor beta chains sequenced from one sample in a study of control samples from healthy donors and cancer patients. Libraries were prepared by immunoSEQ multiplex PCR; TCRdb keeps only in-frame clonotypes and omits some of them. This sample yields 35,000 to 55,000 clones, of which roughly 65% are seen a single time; 17% belongs to the top ten. Sequences were obtained from formalin-fixed, paraffin-embedded tissue. These receptors came from a male donor with melanoma.

The chain has TRBV9 and TRBJ2-3, with a possible D match to TRBD2 (6 bases). The CDR3 is made up of 16 amino acids. Per germline, CDR1 SGDLS and CDR2 YYNGEE. The V and J ends lost 0 bases and 2 bases respectively, with 13 bases between them. CDR3 loop: CASSVDGGGNTDTQYF. The CDR3 nucleotides are TGTGCCAGCAGCGTAGATGGTGGCGGGAACACAGATACGCAGTATTTT. The full variable domain, completed using reference TRBV9 and TRBJ2-3, is DSGVTQTPKHLITATGQRVTLRCSPRSGDLSVYWYQQSLDQGLQFLIQYYNGEERAKGNILERFSAQQFPDLHSELNLSSLELGDSALYFCASSVDGGGNTDTQYFGPGTRLTVL.

The chain recombines TRBV9 with TRBJ2-1, with D hard to call. The CDR3 loop spans 15 amino acids. From germline, CDR1 is SGDLS and CDR2 YYNGEE. V was cut by 0 bases and J by 5 bases, with 12 bases left in between. The CDR3 DNA is TGTGCCAGCAGCGTAGGGTCTGGGCCACACAATGAGCAGTTCTTC. The encoded protein is CASSVGSGPHNEQFF. Drawing the rest from reference TRBV9 and TRBJ2-1, the complete variable domain is DSGVTQTPKHLITATGQRVTLRCSPRSGDLSVYWYQQSLDQGLQFLIQYYNGEERAKGNILERFSAQQFPDLHSELNLSSLELGDSALYFCASSVGSGPHNEQFFGPGTRLTVL.

The rearrangement links TRBV3-1 (or the pseudogene TRBV3-2) to TRBJ2-5; a weak D match, TRBD2 (6 bases). Trimming shortened V by 4 bases and J by 4 bases, and 13 bases separated the two germline ends. The CDR3 length is 14 residues. Germline CDR1 LGHDT, CDR2 YNNKEL (reference sequence). Here the CDR3 DNA reads TGTGCCAGCAGCCCCAAGCCGGGACTAGAGACCCAGTACTTC. This codes for CASSPKPGLETQYF.

V gene TRBV10-3 combines with J gene TRBJ2-3; D is undetermined. V was shortened by 4 bases and J by 0 bases, with 8 bases between the two germline ends. The CDR3 is 14 amino acids. Per germline, CDR1 ENHRY and CDR2 SYGVKD. The DNA for the CDR3 is TGTGCCATCAGTGGCCAGATAAGCACAGATACGCAGTATTTT. Its translation: CAISGQISTDTQYF.

V usage is TRBV5-1 and J usage is TRBJ2-7, with D possibly TRBD2 on 6 matching bases. Trimming removed 3 bases at V and 6 bases at J, with 25 bases between. The CDR3 has 17 amino acids. Looked up from germline, CDR1 is SGHRS and CDR2 is YFSETQ. DNA of the CDR3: TGCGCCAGCAGCTCTACTAAGGTAACGGGAGTGGAGCGCGAGCAGTACTTC. This codes for CASSSTKVTGVEREQYF.

The J gene is TRBJ2-5, the V gene TRBV28; D is possibly TRBD2 (5 bases). This CDR3 is 14 amino acids long. V shed 7 bases and J shed 2 bases, with 14 bases lying between them. CDR1 and CDR2 (germline): MDHEN, SYDVKM. The CDR3 loop reads CASNRGAPQETQYF. The CDR3 nucleotides are TGTGCCAGCAACCGGGGAGCGCCACAAGAGACCCAGTACTTC.

V is TRBV7-3 and J is TRBJ2-1, with D perhaps TRBD1 or TRBD2 (7 bases each). Germline lookup yields CDR1 SGHTA and CDR2 FQGTGA. V was clipped by 5 bases and J by 13 bases, with 21 bases between them. This CDR3 is built from 14 residues. CDR3 loop: CASSQGEGHRRQFF. The CDR3 DNA sequence: TGTGCCAGCAGCCAGGGGGAGGGCCATCGACGTCAGTTCTTC.

The CDR3 nucleotides read TGTGCCGGCCGGGACAGGGGGTATAATTCACCCCTCCACTTT. This codes for CAGRDRGYNSPLHF. The genes are TRBV6-5 and TRBJ1-6, with 11 bases aligning to TRBD1. The V gene end was trimmed by 11 bases and the J gene end by 4 bases; junction bases not matched to a gene: 4. CDR3 length: 14 amino acids. Germline lookup yields CDR1 MNHEY and CDR2 SVGAGI.

V and J are TRBV5-6 and TRBJ1-5; D gene uncertain. V shed 1 base and J shed 11 bases, with 7 bases lying between them. There are 11 residues in the CDR3. Germline assignment: CDR1 SGHDT and CDR2 YYEEEE. CDR3 sequence (DNA): TGTGCCAGCAGCTTGCCGGTTTCCCAGCATTTT. This gives the protein CASSLPVSQHF.

This clone has just one count. The gene calls are TRBV5-5 and TRBJ2-3; D remains ambiguous. The CDR3 covers 15 residues. The germline CDR1 and CDR2 sequences are SGHKS and YYEKEE (reference sequence). Trimming shortened V by 2 bases and J by 0 bases, and 10 bases separated the two germline ends. In nucleotides, the CDR3 is TGTGCCAGCAGCTTAGATTGGAGTAGCACAGATACGCAGTATTTT. Residues: CASSLDWSSTDTQYF.

This rearrangement joins TRBV29-1 to TRBJ2-5, with TRBD2 as a possible D gene (6 bases). Trimming removed 0 bases at V and 14 bases at J, with 16 bases between. The germline gives CDR1 SQVTM, CDR2 ANQGSEA. This CDR3 region has 12 residues. The CDR3 DNA sequence: TGCAGCGTTGAAGACCGGACGGGACTGAGATACTTC. Protein product: CSVEDRTGLRYF. The full variable domain, with the rest looked up from reference TRBV29-1 and TRBJ2-5, is SAVISQKPSRDICQRGTSLTIQCQVDSQVTMMFWYRQQPGQSLTLIATANQGSEATYESGFVIDKFPISRPNLTFSTLTVSNMSPEDSSIYLCSVEDRTGLRYFGPGTRLLVL.

The chain joins TRBV2 to TRBJ2-1; 14 bases agree with TRBD2. From germline, CDR1 is SNHLY and CDR2 FYNNEI. This CDR3 region has 16 residues. The V gene end was trimmed by 7 bases and the J gene end by 5 bases; junction bases not matched to a gene: 7. The CDR3, as DNA: TGTGCCAGCACCAGACTAGCGGGAGGGGTAGACAATGAGCAGTTCTTC. It translates to CASTRLAGGVDNEQFF. Variable domain in full (rest from reference TRBV2 and TRBJ2-1): EPEVTQTPSHQVTQMGQEVILRCVPISNHLYFYWYRQILGQKVEFLVSFYNNEISEKSEIFDDQFSVERPDGSNFTLKIRSTKLEDSAMYFCASTRLAGGVDNEQFFGPGTRLTVL.

The chain carries TRBV7-6 and TRBJ2-3; TRBD1 matches at 9 bases. J lost 2 bases, V lost 1 base, and 1 base had no gene match. The CDR3 has 15 residues. CDR1 is SGHVS and CDR2 is FNYEAQ in the germline V gene. This CDR3 reads CASSLGTGDTDTQYF. The CDR3 nucleotides are TGTGCCAGCAGCTTAGGGACAGGGGACACAGATACGCAGTATTTT.

The chain joins TRBV2 to TRBJ1-4; no definite D call. The CDR3 totals 16 residues. The V end lost 4 bases, the J end lost 0 bases, and 12 bases lay between the germline ends. The germline CDR1 and CDR2 sequences are SNHLY and FYNNEI. This CDR3 reads CASSARQLATNEKLFF. CDR3 DNA sequence: TGTGCCAGCAGTGCCCGGCAGCTTGCAACTAATGAAAAACTGTTTTTT.

This clone came up once. Additional DNA sequences in this sample encode the identical CDR3. The gene calls are TRBV24-1 and TRBJ2-2; D gene ambiguous. The V gene's germline CDR1 is KGHDR and CDR2 SFDVKD. V dropped 4 bases and J dropped 4 bases, with 9 bases sitting between them. The CDR3 is 14 residues long. This chain's CDR3 is CATSERDGTGELFF. As DNA, the CDR3 is TGTGCCACCAGTGAACGTGATGGCACCGGGGAGCTGTTTTTT.

The chain uses TRBV5-1 and TRBJ2-7, with D perhaps assigned TRBD1 or TRBD2 (6 bases each). Germline assignment: CDR1 SGHRS and CDR2 YFSETQ. The CDR3 contains 17 residues. The V and J ends lost 0 bases and 4 bases respectively, with 20 bases between them. CDR3 bases: TGCGCCAGCAGCTTGGGCGGGATCGGGCAGGGGATATACGAGCAGTACTTC. Protein sequence: CASSLGGIGQGIYEQYF. The full variable domain, rest sourced from reference TRBV5-1 and TRBJ2-7, is KAGVTQTPRYLIKTRGQQVTLSCSPISGHRSVSWYQQTPGQGLQFLFEYFSETQRNKGNFPGRFSGRQFSNSRSEMNVSTLELGDSALYLCASSLGGIGQGIYEQYFGPGTRLTVT.

The genes are TRBV12-3 or TRBV12-4 and TRBJ1-5; D not certain. Trimming pared 3 bases from V and 4 bases from J, leaving 4 bases between. CDR3 length: 12 amino acids. The CDR3 region has the DNA TGTGCCAGCAGTTTTGGGAATCAGCCCCAGCATTTT. Its protein is CASSFGNQPQHF.